Below, one T cell receptor (beta chain) is given with its context. In the study's own analysis: Reference gene primer amplification in the assay estimated nucleated cell counts. Profiled with immunoSEQ multiplex PCR; TCRdb holds only in-frame clones, not every one. The V and J calls and the clone size are those of that table, but D and trimming were determined from the DNA. Found here are under 250,000 clones, 83% of them singletons; the top ten hold about 9%. This specimen belongs to a study of blood T cell repertoires in COVID-19. At the level of the study: From the United States, Italy and Spain came samples of acute and convalescent COVID-19. T cells, B-cell-depleted T cells, or PBMCs supplied cDNA or gDNA.

The V end was cut by 1 base, the J end by 5 bases, with 11 bases between. This CDR3 has 14 residues. Looked up from germline, CDR1 is LNHDA and CDR2 is SQIVND (reference sequence). Input material: peripheral blood. The chain couples TRBV19 to TRBJ2-5; D perhaps matches TRBD1 (5 bases). This receptor was identified in a man between 35 and 55 years old with active or convalescent COVID-19. The CDR3 spells CASSIVSGKETQYF. CDR3 nucleotide sequence: TGTGCCAGTAGTATAGTGTCAGGGAAGGAGACCCAGTACTTC.